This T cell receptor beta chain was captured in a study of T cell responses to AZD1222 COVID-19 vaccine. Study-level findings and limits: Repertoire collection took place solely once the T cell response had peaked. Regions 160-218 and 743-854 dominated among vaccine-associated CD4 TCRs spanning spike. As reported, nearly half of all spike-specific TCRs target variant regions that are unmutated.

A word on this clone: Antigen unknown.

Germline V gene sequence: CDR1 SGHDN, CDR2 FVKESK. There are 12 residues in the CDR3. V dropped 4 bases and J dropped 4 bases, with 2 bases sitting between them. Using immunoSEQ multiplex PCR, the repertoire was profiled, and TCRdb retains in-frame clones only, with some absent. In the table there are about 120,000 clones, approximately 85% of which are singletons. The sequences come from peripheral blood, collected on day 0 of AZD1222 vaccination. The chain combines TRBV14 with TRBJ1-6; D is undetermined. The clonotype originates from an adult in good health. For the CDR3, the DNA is TGTGCCAGCAGCCTTTATAATTCACCCCTCCACTTT. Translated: CASSLYNSPLHF.